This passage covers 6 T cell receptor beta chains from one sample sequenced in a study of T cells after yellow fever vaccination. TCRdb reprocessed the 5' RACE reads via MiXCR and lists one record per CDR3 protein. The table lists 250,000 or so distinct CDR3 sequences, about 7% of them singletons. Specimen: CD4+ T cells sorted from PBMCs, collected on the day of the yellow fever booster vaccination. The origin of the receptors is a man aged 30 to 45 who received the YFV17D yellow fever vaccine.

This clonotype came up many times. The chain's CDR3 is CAISPQGADTQYF. The CDR3 region has the DNA TGTGCCATCAGCCCGCAGGGTGCAGATACGCAGTATTTT. The chain couples TRBV10-3 to TRBJ2-3; possibly TRBD1 for D (5 bases). Germline CDR1 reads ENHRY; CDR2 reads SYGVKD. This CDR3 has 13 amino acids. Trimming stripped 6 bases from V and 4 bases from J, with 11 bases between.

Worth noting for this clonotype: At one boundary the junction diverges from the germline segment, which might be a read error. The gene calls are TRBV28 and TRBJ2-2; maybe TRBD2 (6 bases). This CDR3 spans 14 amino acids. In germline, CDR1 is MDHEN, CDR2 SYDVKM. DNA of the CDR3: TGTGCCAGCAGTTGGGGACTCAACAACGGGGAGCTGTTTTTT. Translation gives CASSWGLNNGELFF.

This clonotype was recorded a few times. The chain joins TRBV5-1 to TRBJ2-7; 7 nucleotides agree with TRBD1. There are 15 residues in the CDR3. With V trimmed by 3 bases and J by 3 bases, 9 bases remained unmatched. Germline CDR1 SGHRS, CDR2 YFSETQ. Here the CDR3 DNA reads TGCGCCAGCAGCTCTATGACAGGGTGGGTCTACGAGCAGTACTTC. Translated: CASSSMTGWVYEQYF.

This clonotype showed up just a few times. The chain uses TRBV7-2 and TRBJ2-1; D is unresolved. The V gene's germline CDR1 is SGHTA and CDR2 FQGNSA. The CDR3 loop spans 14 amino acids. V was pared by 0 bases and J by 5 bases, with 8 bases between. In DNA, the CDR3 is TGTGCCAGCAGCTTAGCGCTACGCCACAATGAGCAGTTCTTC. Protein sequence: CASSLALRHNEQFF.

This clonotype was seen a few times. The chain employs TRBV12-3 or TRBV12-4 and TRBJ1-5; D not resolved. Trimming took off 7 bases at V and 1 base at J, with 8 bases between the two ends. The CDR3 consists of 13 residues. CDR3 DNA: TGTGCCAGCACCTTAGACAGCAATCAGCCCCAGCATTTT. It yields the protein CASTLDSNQPQHF.

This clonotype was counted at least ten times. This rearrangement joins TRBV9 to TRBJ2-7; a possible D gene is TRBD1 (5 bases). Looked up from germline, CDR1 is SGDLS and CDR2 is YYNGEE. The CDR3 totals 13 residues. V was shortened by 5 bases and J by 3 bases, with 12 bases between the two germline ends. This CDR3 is CASSLDRDYEQYF. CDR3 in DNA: TGTGCCAGCAGTCTCGACAGAGACTACGAGCAGTACTTC.